These 17 T cell receptor beta chains were sequenced from one sample in a study of shared clonotypes between healthy human individuals. The table came from immunoSEQ multiplex PCR; TCRdb's copy has only in-frame clones and leaves some out. The sample lists over 2 million clones, 85% to 95% occurring once. Sequenced sample: naive CD4+ T cells sorted from blood. The sample's subset: CD45RA+ positively selected. These TCRs come from a young man in good health.

The chain joins TRBV19 to TRBJ1-2; 7 nucleotides match TRBD1. The CDR3 runs to 20 residues. The germline V gene has CDR1 LNHDA and CDR2 SQIVND (reference sequence). V was pared by 2 bases and J by 0 bases, with 18 bases of the junction left unmatched. Here the CDR3 reads CASSIKGIQQGPQTNYGYTF. The CDR3 DNA reads as TGTGCCAGTAGTATAAAGGGCATTCAACAGGGGCCTCAGACTAACTATGGCTACACCTTC.

This clone was counted only a few times. Other nucleotide sequences from this sample produce the same CDR3. The rearrangement joins TRBV30 to TRBJ1-5; D remains unclear. This CDR3 has 13 residues. V lost 2 bases to trimming and J lost 6 bases, with 11 bases between them. CDR1 GTSNPN and CDR2 SVGIG come from the germline V gene (reference sequence). CDR3 sequence reads: CAWSPPDGQPQHF. Written as DNA, the CDR3 is TGTGCCTGGAGTCCCCCGGATGGTCAGCCCCAGCATTTT.

A word on this clone: An end of the junction differs from the germline gene, which may be a read error. The J gene is TRBJ2-7, the V gene TRBV6-1, with 7 bases lining up with TRBD1. This CDR3 region has 13 residues. Per germline, CDR1 MNHNS and CDR2 SASEGT. DNA of the CDR3: TGCCTCCGGCGCAGGGGGAGCTCCTACGAGCAGTACTTC. Translation: CLRRRGSSYEQYF.

The V gene is TRBV5-1, the J gene TRBJ2-2, with D perhaps matching TRBD1 or TRBD2 (5 bases each). V lost 0 bases, J lost 1 base, and 7 bases lay in between. There are 15 residues in the CDR3. The germline gives CDR1 SGHRS, CDR2 YFSETQ. The chain's CDR3 is CASSLGDLNTGELFF. In DNA form, the CDR3 reads TGCGCCAGCAGCTTGGGGGACCTGAACACCGGGGAGCTGTTTTTT.

The chain joins TRBV5-1 to TRBJ1-4; the D is unclear. The V gene lost 0 bases and the J gene lost 2 bases, with 11 bases spanning the gap. CDR1 and CDR2 (germline): SGHRS, YFSETQ. The CDR3 is 16 residues long. The CDR3 DNA reads TGCGCCAGCAGCTTGGAGGGAGGTTGGACTAATGAAAAACTGTTTTTT. It encodes CASSLEGGWTNEKLFF.

The chain has TRBV7-2 and TRBJ2-5; D gene unclear. Per the germline V gene, CDR1 is SGHTA and CDR2 is FQGNSA. The CDR3 length is 13 residues. The ends were cut back, 6 bases at V and 2 bases at J, with 10 bases in the middle. CDR3 region: CASRASAQETQYF. The CDR3 DNA is TGTGCCAGCAGGGCCAGCGCTCAAGAGACCCAGTACTTC. The full variable domain, in which reference TRBV7-2 and TRBJ2-5 provide the parts outside the CDR3, is GAGVSQSPSNKVTEKGKDVELRCDPISGHTALYWYRQSLGQGLEFLIYFQGNSAPDKSGLPSDRFSAERTGGSVSTLTIQRTQQEDSAVYLCASRASAQETQYFGPGTRLLVL.

The chain couples TRBV13 to TRBJ1-5, with D uncertain. Looked up from germline, CDR1 is PRHDT and CDR2 is FYEKMQ (reference sequence). Trimming shortened V by 5 bases and J by 0 bases, and 5 bases separated the two germline ends. The CDR3 contains 13 residues. The CDR3 here is CASSRDSNQPQHF. DNA for the CDR3: TGTGCCAGCAGCAGGGATAGCAATCAGCCCCAGCATTTT.

The gene calls are TRBV28 and TRBJ1-2; 9 bases match TRBD1. V shed 8 bases and J 8 bases; nucleotides not matched to a gene: 12. Germline V gene sequence: CDR1 MDHEN, CDR2 SYDVKM. This CDR3 contains 14 residues. The chain's CDR3 is CASRRGQGGWGYTF. As DNA, the CDR3 is TGTGCCAGCCGGAGGGGACAGGGAGGATGGGGCTACACCTTC.

This chain connects TRBV2 to TRBJ2-5, with 9 bases identical to TRBD1. Trimming cost V 8 bases and J 7 bases; bases outside gene matches: 11. Germline-derived CDR1 and CDR2 are SNHLY and FYNNEI. The CDR3 length is 14 residues. CDR3 region: CASARTGVAGTQYF. CDR3 DNA sequence: TGTGCCAGCGCCCGGACAGGGGTGGCGGGGACCCAGTACTTC.

The CDR3 loop reads CATSRGGPGYGYTF. The CDR3 nucleotides read TGTGCCACCAGCAGAGGGGGGCCCGGCTATGGCTACACCTTC. This chain links TRBV15 with TRBJ1-2; a possible D gene is TRBD1 (6 bases). CDR1 and CDR2 (germline): LNHNV, YYDKDF (reference sequence). Trimming left V 1 base short and J 4 bases short, with 10 bases between. The CDR3 contains 14 residues.

This chain joins TRBV9 and TRBJ1-5; 8 nucleotides agree with TRBD1. From germline, CDR1 is SGDLS and CDR2 YYNGEE. Trimming cost V 5 bases and J 7 bases; bases outside gene matches: 8. This CDR3 spans 14 amino acids. CDR3 in DNA: TGTGCCAGCAGTACGACAGGACAGGGACAGCCCCAGCATTTT. Its protein product is CASSTTGQGQPQHF.

The gene calls are TRBV5-4 and TRBJ1-2; 11 bases match TRBD1. The CDR3 runs to 17 residues. CDR1 and CDR2 (germline): SGHNT, YYREEE (reference sequence). The trim removed 0 bases at V and 4 bases at J, leaving 8 bases unmatched. This chain's CDR3 is CASSLAGQGAAGYGYTF. CDR3 nucleotides: TGTGCCAGCAGCTTGGCAGGACAGGGGGCCGCTGGCTATGGCTACACCTTC.

The J gene is TRBJ1-2, the V gene TRBV15; TRBD1 is a possible D gene (6 bases). Trimming pared 0 bases from V and 5 bases from J, leaving 16 bases between. CDR3 length: 16 amino acids. CDR1 is LNHNV, CDR2 YYDKDF, per germline (reference sequence). The CDR3, as DNA: TGTGCCACCAGCAGAGATCGGGCAGGGGCAGGGTATGGCTACACCTTC. The encoded protein is CATSRDRAGAGYGYTF.

The J gene is TRBJ2-5, the V gene TRBV9; 8 nucleotides agree with TRBD2. The CDR3 is made up of 14 amino acids. Trimming removed 3 bases from V and 5 bases from J; junction bases left unmatched: 6. Per germline, CDR1 SGDLS and CDR2 YYNGEE. Here the CDR3 reads CASSAQGTSETQYF. In DNA form, the CDR3 reads TGTGCCAGCAGCGCCCAAGGGACTAGTGAGACCCAGTACTTC. The whole variable domain, remainder taken from reference TRBV9 and TRBJ2-5, is DSGVTQTPKHLITATGQRVTLRCSPRSGDLSVYWYQQSLDQGLQFLIQYYNGEERAKGNILERFSAQQFPDLHSELNLSSLELGDSALYFCASSAQGTSETQYFGPGTRLLVL.

This chain joins TRBV5-6 and TRBJ1-3; no clear D gene. Germline V gene sequence: CDR1 SGHDT, CDR2 YYEEEE. Trimming took off 2 bases at V and 0 bases at J, with 9 bases between the two ends. CDR3 length equals 15 residues. In nucleotides, the CDR3 is TGTGCCAGCAGCTTCCAACGGGACTCTGGAAACACCATATATTTT. Translated, it gives CASSFQRDSGNTIYF.

This chain uses TRBV28 with TRBJ2-7; D remains unclear. CDR3 length: 14 residues. V shed 2 bases and J shed 3 bases, with 11 bases lying between them. Germline V gene lookup returns CDR1 MDHEN and CDR2 SYDVKM. The CDR3 here is CASSLGKGGYEQYF. The CDR3, as DNA: TGTGCCAGCAGTTTAGGAAAGGGTGGCTACGAGCAGTACTTC.

As DNA, the CDR3 is TGCGCCAGCAGCCCCCAGACAGGGGTAAATGGCTACACCTTC. Translation gives CASSPQTGVNGYTF. The chain combines TRBV10-2 with TRBJ1-2, with 8 bases that match TRBD1. CDR1 and CDR2 from the germline V gene are WSHSY and SAAADI. The V and J ends lost 6 bases and 6 bases, in that order; junction bases with no gene match: 9. The CDR3 has 14 residues.